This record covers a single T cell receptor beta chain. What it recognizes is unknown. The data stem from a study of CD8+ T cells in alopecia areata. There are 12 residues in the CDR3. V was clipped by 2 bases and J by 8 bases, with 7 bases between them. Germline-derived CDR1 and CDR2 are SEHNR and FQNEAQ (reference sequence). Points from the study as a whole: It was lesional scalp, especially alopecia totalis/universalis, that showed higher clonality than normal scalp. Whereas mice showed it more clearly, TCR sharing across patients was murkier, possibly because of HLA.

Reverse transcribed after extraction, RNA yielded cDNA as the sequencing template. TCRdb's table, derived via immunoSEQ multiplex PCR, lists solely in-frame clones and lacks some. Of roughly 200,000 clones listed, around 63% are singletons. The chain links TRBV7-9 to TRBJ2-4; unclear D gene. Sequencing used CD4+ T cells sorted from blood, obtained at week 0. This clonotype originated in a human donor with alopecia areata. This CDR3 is CASSLKSHIQYF. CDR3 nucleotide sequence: TGTGCCAGCAGCTTAAAGTCCCACATTCAGTACTTC.